These T cell receptor beta chains were read from a single sample in a study of cytomegalovirus exposure and HLA in healthy donors. Some clones are missing from TCRdb's copy, which holds only in-frame ones; the method was immunoSEQ multiplex PCR. The sample includes some 200,000 clones, over 70% of them seen just once. Sequencing was performed on PBMCs. These receptor sequences come from a man aged 45-60 years in good health and CMV-seronegative. Each CDR3 is given with its conserved first and last residue. Each record gives: J gene, clone size, D gene, V gene, CDR3 protein, CDR3 DNA. The D gene is left open where the match is weak. A row's size may be missing; if present it is once, few, many or a size class.

>TRBJ1-2|once|NA|TRBV19
CASKAGGNYGYTF
TGTGCCAGTAAGGCGGGGGGCAACTATGGCTACACCTTC
>TRBJ2-7|NA|NA|TRBV10-3
CAISMRYEQYF
TGTGCCATCAGTATGCGCTACGAGCAGTACTTC
>TRBJ2-3|NA|TRBD2|TRBV5-1
CASSRLTGGSPQYF
TGCGCCAGCAGCCGCCTAACGGGGGGGTCTCCGCAGTATTTT
>TRBJ2-3|NA|TRBD2|TRBV6-6
CASSPDREVDTQYF
TGTGCCAGCAGCCCCGACCGGGAGGTAGATACGCAGTATTTT
>TRBJ1-1|NA|NA|TRBV30
CAWSQQGNTEAFF
TGTGCCTGGAGTCAGCAGGGGAACACTGAAGCTTTCTTT
>TRBJ1-5|NA|NA|TRBV30
CAWSPGYLHQARPQHF
TGTGCCTGGAGTCCGGGATACCTACATCAGGCCCGACCCCAGCATTTT
>TRBJ1-1|NA|NA|TRBV27
CASSLTGGSTEAFF
TGTGCCAGCAGCCTCACGGGGGGAAGTACTGAAGCTTTCTTT
>TRBJ1-6|NA|TRBD1|TRBV18
CASSFNGQGDSPLHF
TGTGCCAGCTCTTTCAACGGACAGGGGGATTCACCCCTCCACTTT
>TRBJ2-3|NA|NA|TRBV5-1
CASSYNADTQYF
TGCGCCAGCAGCTACAATGCAGATACGCAGTATTTT
>TRBJ2-7|NA|NA|TRBV11-2
CASSLGPGQYEQYF
TGTGCCAGCAGCTTAGGTCCAGGCCAATACGAGCAGTACTTC
>TRBJ1-4|NA|TRBD1|TRBV18
CASSPTQGTGGENEKLFF
TGTGCCAGCTCACCGACGCAAGGGACAGGGGGTGAAAATGAAAAACTGTTTTTT
>TRBJ2-7|NA|TRBD1|TRBV13
CASSAGTGGTYEQYF
TGTGCCAGCAGCGCCGGGACAGGGGGAACCTACGAGCAGTACTTC
>TRBJ2-3|NA|TRBD2|TRBV13
CASSFRRGSTDTQYF
TGTGCCAGCAGCTTCCGGCGGGGGTCCACAGATACGCAGTATTTT
>TRBJ1-4|NA|NA|TRBV10-2
CASRARTEKLFF
TGCGCCAGCAGAGCCCGGACAGAAAAACTGTTTTTT
>TRBJ2-7|NA|NA|TRBV5-6
CASSLKRGGFYEQYF
TGTGCCAGCAGCTTGAAAAGGGGGGGCTTTTACGAGCAGTACTTC
>TRBJ2-5|NA|TRBD2|TRBV7-2
CASIRTSRETQYF
TGTGCCAGCATCCGGACTAGCCGAGAGACCCAGTACTTC
>TRBJ2-7|NA|NA|TRBV25-1
CASTGWDTGYEQYF
TGTGCCAGCACCGGATGGGACACGGGCTACGAGCAGTACTTC
>TRBJ2-3|NA|NA|TRBV5-4
CASSSSSTDTQYF
TGTGCCAGCAGCTCGTCTAGCACAGATACGCAGTATTTT
>TRBJ2-7|NA|NA|TRBV5-6
CASSLIAMFRSEQYF
TGTGCCAGCAGCTTGATCGCCATGTTCAGATCCGAGCAGTACTTC
>TRBJ2-7|NA|NA|TRBV25-1
CATTTASYEQYF
TGTGCCACCACGACAGCTTCCTACGAGCAGTACTTC
>TRBJ2-7|NA|TRBD2|TRBV7-9
CASSPWGGTYEQYF
TGTGCCAGCAGCCCCTGGGGGGGTACCTACGAGCAGTACTTC
>TRBJ2-7|NA|NA|TRBV2
CASSLWTTADEQYF
TGTGCCAGCTCCCTCTGGACTACCGCGGACGAGCAGTACTTC
>TRBJ2-3|NA|TRBD2|TRBV4-2
CASSSGGASTDTQYF
TGTGCCAGCAGTTCGGGGGGGGCTAGCACAGATACGCAGTATTTT
>TRBJ2-3|NA|NA|TRBV7-9
CASSLSDKTDTQYF
TGTGCCAGCAGCCTATCGGACAAGACAGATACGCAGTATTTT
>TRBJ2-3|NA|NA|TRBV14
CASSQDLHSLATDTQYF
TGTGCCAGCAGCCAAGATTTGCACTCCCTTGCGACAGATACGCAGTATTTT
>TRBJ2-7|NA|NA|TRBV29-1
CSVVSREPYEQYF
TGCAGCGTTGTGTCGAGGGAGCCCTACGAGCAGTACTTC
>TRBJ1-4|NA|NA|TRBV15
CATSRGGAANEKLFF
TGTGCCACCAGCAGAGGCGGGGCGGCTAATGAAAAACTGTTTTTT
>TRBJ1-1|few|NA|TRBV4-3
CASSQEGQFSEAFF
TGCGCCAGCAGCCAGGAAGGACAGTTCAGTGAAGCTTTCTTT
>TRBJ2-2|NA|TRBD1|TRBV19
CASSDPGQGATGELFF
TGTGCCAGTAGTGACCCGGGACAGGGCGCCACCGGGGAGCTGTTTTTT
>TRBJ2-7|NA|NA|TRBV6-5
CASSYSTATYEQYF
TGTGCCAGCAGTTACTCAACAGCTACCTACGAGCAGTACTTC
>TRBJ2-5|NA|NA|TRBV5-5
CASSLPGKETQYF
TGTGCCAGCAGCTTGCCGGGGAAAGAGACCCAGTACTTC
>TRBJ1-2|NA|NA|TRBV9
CASSVGSGEGYTF
TGTGCCAGCAGCGTAGGGTCCGGGGAAGGCTACACCTTC
>TRBJ1-5|NA|TRBD1|TRBV7-9
CSSSLATGTGVTGNQPQHF
TGTTCCAGCAGCTTAGCGACCGGGACAGGGGTAACCGGCAATCAGCCCCAGCATTTT
>TRBJ2-4|NA|NA|TRBV10-2
CASSESPGGNIQYF
TGCGCCAGCAGTGAGTCGCCAGGGGGGAACATTCAGTACTTC
>TRBJ1-2|NA|TRBD1|TRBV30
CASPAPTGTKSGYTF
TGTGCCTCCCCGGCCCCGACAGGGACCAAGAGCGGCTACACCTTC
>TRBJ2-2|NA|TRBD1|TRBV6-4
CASRPNAGTGAGELFF
TGTGCCAGCAGACCCAATGCCGGGACAGGGGCCGGGGAGCTGTTTTTT
>TRBJ1-1|NA|TRBD1|TRBV27
CASKQGLWTEAFF
TGTGCCAGCAAACAGGGGCTTTGGACTGAAGCTTTCTTT
>TRBJ1-1|NA|TRBD1|TRBV14
CASRRQGRDTEAFF
TGTGCCAGCAGGCGACAGGGCCGGGACACTGAAGCTTTCTTT
>TRBJ1-1|NA|NA|TRBV4-3
CASSQDVDGLLGFF
TGCGCCAGCAGCCAAGATGTGGACGGACTGCTTGGTTTCTTT
>TRBJ1-2|NA|TRBD1|TRBV18
CASSPGTGGIGYTF
TGTGCCAGCTCACCCGGGACAGGGGGTATCGGCTACACCTTC
>TRBJ1-5|NA|NA|TRBV4-1
CASSQGTVGNQPQHF
TGCGCCAGCAGCCAAGGGACAGTCGGTAACCAGCCCCAGCATTTT
>TRBJ2-5|NA|NA|TRBV9
CASSVGPGMGETQYF
TGTGCCAGCAGCGTAGGTCCGGGGATGGGGGAGACCCAGTACTTC
>TRBJ2-7|NA|TRBD1|TRBV5-1
CASSAGTQGENEQYF
TGCGCCAGCAGCGCAGGCACGCAGGGGGAAAACGAGCAGTACTTC